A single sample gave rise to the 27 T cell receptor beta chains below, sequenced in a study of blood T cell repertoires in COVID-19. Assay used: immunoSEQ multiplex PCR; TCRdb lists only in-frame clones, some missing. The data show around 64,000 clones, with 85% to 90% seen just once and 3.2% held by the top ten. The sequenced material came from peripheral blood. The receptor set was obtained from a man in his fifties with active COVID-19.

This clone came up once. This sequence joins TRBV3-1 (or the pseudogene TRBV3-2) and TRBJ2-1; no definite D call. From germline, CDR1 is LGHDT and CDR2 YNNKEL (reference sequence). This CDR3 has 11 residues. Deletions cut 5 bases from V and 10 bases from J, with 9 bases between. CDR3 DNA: TGTGCCAGCAGCGCTACTTGGGAGCAGTTCTTC. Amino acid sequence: CASSATWEQFF.

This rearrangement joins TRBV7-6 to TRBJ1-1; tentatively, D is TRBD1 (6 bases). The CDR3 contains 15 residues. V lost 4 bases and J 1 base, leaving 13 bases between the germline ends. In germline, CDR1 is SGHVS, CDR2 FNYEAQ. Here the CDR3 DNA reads TGTGCCAGCAGCTCCCAGGGGCTTAGGAACACTGAAGCTTTCTTT. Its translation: CASSSQGLRNTEAFF.

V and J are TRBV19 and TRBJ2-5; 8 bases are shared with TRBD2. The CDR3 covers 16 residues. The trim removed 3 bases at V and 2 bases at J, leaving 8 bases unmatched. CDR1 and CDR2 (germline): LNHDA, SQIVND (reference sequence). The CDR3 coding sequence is TGTGCCAGTAGTATTTTAGCGGGGAGCTCTCAAGAGACCCAGTACTTC. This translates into CASSILAGSSQETQYF.

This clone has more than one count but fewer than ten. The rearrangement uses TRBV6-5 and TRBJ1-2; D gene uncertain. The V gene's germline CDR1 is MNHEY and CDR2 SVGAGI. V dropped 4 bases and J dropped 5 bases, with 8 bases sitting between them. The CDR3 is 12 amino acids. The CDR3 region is CASSSEIYGYTF. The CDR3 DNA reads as TGTGCCAGCAGTTCCGAGATTTATGGCTACACCTTC.

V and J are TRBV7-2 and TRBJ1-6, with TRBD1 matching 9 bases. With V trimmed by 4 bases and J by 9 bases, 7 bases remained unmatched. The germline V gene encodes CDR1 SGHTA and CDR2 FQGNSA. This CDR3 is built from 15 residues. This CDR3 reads CASSSQGQGFSPLHF. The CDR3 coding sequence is TGTGCCAGCAGCTCGCAGGGACAGGGATTTTCACCCCTCCACTTT.

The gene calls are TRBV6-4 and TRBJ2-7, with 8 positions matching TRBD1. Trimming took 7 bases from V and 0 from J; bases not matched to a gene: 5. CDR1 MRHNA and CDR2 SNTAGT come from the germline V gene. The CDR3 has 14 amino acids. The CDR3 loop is CASKQGASSYEQYF. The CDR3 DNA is TGTGCCAGCAAGCAGGGGGCTAGCTCCTACGAGCAGTACTTC.

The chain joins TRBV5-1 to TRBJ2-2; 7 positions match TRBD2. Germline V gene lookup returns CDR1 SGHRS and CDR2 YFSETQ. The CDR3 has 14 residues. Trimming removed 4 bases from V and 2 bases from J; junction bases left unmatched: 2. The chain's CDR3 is CASSLAVNTGELFF. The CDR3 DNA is TGCGCCAGCAGCCTAGCGGTTAACACCGGGGAGCTGTTTTTT.

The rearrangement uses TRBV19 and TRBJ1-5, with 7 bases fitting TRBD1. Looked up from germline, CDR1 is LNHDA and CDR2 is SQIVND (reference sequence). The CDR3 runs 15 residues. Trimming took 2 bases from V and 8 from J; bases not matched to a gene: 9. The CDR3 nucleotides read TGTGCCAGTAGTATAAGTAGGCAGGGGGAAAAGCCCCAGCATTTT. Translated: CASSISRQGEKPQHF.

CDR3 sequence (DNA): TGTGCCAGCAGTGGAGGAGGCAGCACAGATACGCAGTATTTT. This sequence encodes CASSGGGSTDTQYF. The V gene is TRBV28, the J gene TRBJ2-3; D is possibly TRBD2 (5 bases). Trimming pared 5 bases from V and 0 bases from J, leaving 9 bases between. The germline gives CDR1 MDHEN, CDR2 SYDVKM. This CDR3 is 14 amino acids long. The entire variable domain, with the rest obtained from reference TRBV28 and TRBJ2-3, is as follows: DVKVTQSSRYLVKRTGEKVFLECVQDMDHENMFWYRQDPGLGLRLIYFSYDVKMKEKGDIPEGYSVSREKKERFSLILESASTNQTSMYLCASSGGGSTDTQYFGPGTRLTVL.

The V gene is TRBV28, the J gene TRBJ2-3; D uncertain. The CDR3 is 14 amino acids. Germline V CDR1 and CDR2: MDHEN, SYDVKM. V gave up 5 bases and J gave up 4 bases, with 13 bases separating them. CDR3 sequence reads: CASSPSDGSDTQYF. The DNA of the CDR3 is TGTGCCAGCAGTCCCTCAGATGGTTCAGATACGCAGTATTTT.

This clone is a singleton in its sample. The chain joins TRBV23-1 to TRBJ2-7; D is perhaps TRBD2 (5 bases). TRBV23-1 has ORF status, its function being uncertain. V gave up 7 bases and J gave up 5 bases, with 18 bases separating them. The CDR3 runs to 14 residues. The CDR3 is CASNNTRVCDEQYF. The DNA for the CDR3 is TGCGCCAGCAATAACACGAGGGTTTGCGACGAGCAGTACTTC.

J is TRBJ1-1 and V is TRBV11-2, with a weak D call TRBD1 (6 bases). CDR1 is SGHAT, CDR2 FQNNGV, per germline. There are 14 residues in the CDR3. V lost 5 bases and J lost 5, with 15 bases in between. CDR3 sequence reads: CASSPTATGTEAFF. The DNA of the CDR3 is TGTGCCAGCAGCCCTACAGCAACAGGGACTGAAGCTTTCTTT. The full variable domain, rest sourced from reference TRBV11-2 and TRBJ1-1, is EAGVAQSPRYKIIEKRQSVAFWCNPISGHATLYWYQQILGQGPKLLIQFQNNGVVDDSQLPKDRFSAERLKGVDSTLKIQPAKLEDSAVYLCASSPTATGTEAFFGQGTRLTVV.

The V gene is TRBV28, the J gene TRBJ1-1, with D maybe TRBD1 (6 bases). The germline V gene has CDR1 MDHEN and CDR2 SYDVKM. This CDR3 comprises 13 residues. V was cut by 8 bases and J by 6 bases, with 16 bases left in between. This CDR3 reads CASSLQGVAEAFF. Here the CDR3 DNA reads TGTGCCAGCTCCCTACAGGGAGTCGCTGAAGCTTTCTTT.

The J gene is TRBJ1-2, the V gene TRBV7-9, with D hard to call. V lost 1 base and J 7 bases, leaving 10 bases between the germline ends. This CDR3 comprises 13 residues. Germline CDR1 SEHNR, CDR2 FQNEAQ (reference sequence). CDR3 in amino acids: CASSLGGMGGYTF. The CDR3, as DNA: TGTGCCAGCAGCTTAGGAGGCATGGGTGGCTACACCTTC.

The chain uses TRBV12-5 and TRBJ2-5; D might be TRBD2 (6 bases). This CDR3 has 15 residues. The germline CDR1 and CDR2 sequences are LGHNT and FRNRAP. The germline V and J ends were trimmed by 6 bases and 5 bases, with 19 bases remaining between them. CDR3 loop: CASGPPLTRGETQYF. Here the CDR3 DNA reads TGTGCTAGTGGCCCACCCTTGACTAGAGGGGAGACCCAGTACTTC.

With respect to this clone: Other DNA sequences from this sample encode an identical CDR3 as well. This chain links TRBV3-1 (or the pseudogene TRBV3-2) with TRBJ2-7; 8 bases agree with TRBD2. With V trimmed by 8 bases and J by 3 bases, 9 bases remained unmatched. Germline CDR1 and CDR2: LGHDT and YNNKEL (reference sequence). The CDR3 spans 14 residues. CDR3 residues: CASRQSAGGYEQYF. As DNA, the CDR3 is TGTGCCAGCCGTCAATCGGCGGGGGGCTACGAGCAGTACTTC.

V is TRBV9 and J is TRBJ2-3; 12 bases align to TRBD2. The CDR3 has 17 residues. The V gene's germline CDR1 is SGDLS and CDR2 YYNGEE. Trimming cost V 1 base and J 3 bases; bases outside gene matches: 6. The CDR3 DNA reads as TGTGCCAGCAGCGTATCTAGCGGGGGGGCAAGGACAGATACGCAGTATTTT. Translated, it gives CASSVSSGGARTDTQYF. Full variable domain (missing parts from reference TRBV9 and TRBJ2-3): DSGVTQTPKHLITATGQRVTLRCSPRSGDLSVYWYQQSLDQGLQFLIQYYNGEERAKGNILERFSAQQFPDLHSELNLSSLELGDSALYFCASSVSSGGARTDTQYFGPGTRLTVL.

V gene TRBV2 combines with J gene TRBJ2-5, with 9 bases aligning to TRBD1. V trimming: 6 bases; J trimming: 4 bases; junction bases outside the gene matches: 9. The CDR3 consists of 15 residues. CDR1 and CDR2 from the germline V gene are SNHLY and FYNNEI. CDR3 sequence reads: CASSPGTGRAETQYF. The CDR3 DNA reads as TGTGCCAGCAGCCCCGGGACAGGGAGGGCAGAGACCCAGTACTTC.

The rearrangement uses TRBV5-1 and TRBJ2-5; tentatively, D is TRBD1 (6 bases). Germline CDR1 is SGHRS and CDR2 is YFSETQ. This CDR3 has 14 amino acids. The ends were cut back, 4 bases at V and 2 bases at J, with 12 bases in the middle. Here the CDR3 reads CASSDDRSQETQYF. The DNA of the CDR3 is TGCGCCAGCAGCGATGACAGGAGTCAAGAGACCCAGTACTTC.

The chain's CDR3 is CASSQVGLAVITGELFF. CDR3 bases: TGTGCCAGCAGCCAAGTAGGGCTAGCGGTGATCACCGGGGAGCTGTTTTTT. V usage is TRBV14 and J usage is TRBJ2-2, with 7 bases fitting TRBD2. V dropped 1 base and J dropped 4; count of bases not matched to a gene: 9. Germline assignment: CDR1 SGHDN and CDR2 FVKESK. The length of the CDR3 is 17 residues. Supplemented by reference TRBV14 and TRBJ2-2, the full variable domain reads EAGVTQFPSHSVIEKGQTVTLRCDPISGHDNLYWYRRVMGKEIKFLLHFVKESKQDESGMPNNRFLAERTGGTYSTLKVQPAELEDSGVYFCASSQVGLAVITGELFFGEGSRLTVL.

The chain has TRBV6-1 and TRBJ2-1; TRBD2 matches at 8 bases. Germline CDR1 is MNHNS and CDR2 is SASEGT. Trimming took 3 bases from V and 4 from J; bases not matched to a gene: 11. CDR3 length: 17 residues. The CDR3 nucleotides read TGTGCCAGCAGTGAGAACCTTCTAGCGGGCGGATACAATGAGCAGTTCTTC. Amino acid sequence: CASSENLLAGGYNEQFF.

The CDR3 nucleotides are TGCGCCAGCAGCCCGTTGGTGGAGGAAAAACTGTTTTTT. Encoded protein: CASSPLVEEKLFF. The genes are TRBV5-1 and TRBJ1-4; D ambiguous. Looked up from germline, CDR1 is SGHRS and CDR2 is YFSETQ. The CDR3 contains 13 residues. Trimming took off 4 bases at V and 8 bases at J, with 12 bases between the two ends.

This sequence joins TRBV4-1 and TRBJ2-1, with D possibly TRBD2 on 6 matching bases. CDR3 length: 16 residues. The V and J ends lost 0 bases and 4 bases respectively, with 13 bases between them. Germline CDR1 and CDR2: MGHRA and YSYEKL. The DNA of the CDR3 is TGCGCCAGCAGCCAAGAGACGGGAGCCGGATACAATGAGCAGTTCTTC. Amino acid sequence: CASSQETGAGYNEQFF.

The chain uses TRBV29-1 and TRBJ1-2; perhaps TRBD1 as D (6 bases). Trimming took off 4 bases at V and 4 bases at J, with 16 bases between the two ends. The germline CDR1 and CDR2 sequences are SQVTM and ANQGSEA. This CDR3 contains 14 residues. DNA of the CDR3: TGCAGCGTTGGGGGGACACTTCAGCTCTATGGCTACACCTTC. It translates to CSVGGTLQLYGYTF.

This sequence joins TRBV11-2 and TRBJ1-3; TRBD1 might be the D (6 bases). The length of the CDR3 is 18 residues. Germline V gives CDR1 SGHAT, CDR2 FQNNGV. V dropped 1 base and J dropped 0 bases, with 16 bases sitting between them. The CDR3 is CASSLAVPGQYSGNTIYF. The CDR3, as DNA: TGTGCCAGCAGCTTAGCCGTCCCAGGACAGTACTCTGGAAACACCATATATTTT.

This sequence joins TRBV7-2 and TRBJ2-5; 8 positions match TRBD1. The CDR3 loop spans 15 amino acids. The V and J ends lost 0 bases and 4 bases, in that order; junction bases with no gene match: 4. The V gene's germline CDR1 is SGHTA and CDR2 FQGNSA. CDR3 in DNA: TGTGCCAGCAGCTTAGCCGCAGGGGGCCTAGAGACCCAGTACTTC. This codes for CASSLAAGGLETQYF.

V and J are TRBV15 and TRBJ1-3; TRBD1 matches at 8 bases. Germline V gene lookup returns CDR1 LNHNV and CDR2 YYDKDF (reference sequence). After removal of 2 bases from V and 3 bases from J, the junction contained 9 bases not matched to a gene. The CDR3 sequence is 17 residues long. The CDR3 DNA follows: TGTGCCACCAGCAGATCGACACAGGGGGTAGATGGAAACACCATATATTTT. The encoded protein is CATSRSTQGVDGNTIYF.